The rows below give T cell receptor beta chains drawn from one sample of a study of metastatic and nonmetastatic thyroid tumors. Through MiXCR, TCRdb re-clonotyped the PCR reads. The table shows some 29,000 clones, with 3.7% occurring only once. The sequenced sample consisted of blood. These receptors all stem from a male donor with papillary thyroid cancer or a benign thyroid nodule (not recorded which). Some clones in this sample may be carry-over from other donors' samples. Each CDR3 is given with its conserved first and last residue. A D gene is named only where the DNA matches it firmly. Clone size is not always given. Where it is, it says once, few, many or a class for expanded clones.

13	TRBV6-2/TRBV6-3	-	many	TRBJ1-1	TGTGCCAGCAGTTTTACAGAGAACACTGAAGCTTTCTTT	CASSFTENTEAFF
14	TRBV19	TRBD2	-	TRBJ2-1	TGCTCCAGTAGTATAAAGCGGGAGGTTACTGAGCAGTTCTTC	CSSSIKREVTEQFF
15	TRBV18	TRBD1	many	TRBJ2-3	TGTGCCAGCTCACCACGGGACAGGGGGGCAGATACGCAGTATTTT	CASSPRDRGADTQYF
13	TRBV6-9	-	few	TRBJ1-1	TGTGCCAGCAGTTATACGGTTAACACTGAAGCTTTCTTT	CASSYTVNTEAFF
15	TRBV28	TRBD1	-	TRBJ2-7	TGTGCCAGCGGGACTCACCAGGGGGCGGAATACGAGCAGTACTTC	CASGTHQGAEYEQYF
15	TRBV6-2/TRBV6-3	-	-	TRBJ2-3	TGTGCCAGCAGTGCCCTATCGTTCGAGGCTAGAACGCAGTATTTT	CASSALSFEARTQYF
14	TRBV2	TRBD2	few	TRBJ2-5	TGTGCCAGCAGTGGAGTAGCGGGAGTAGAGAACCAGTACTTC	CASSGVAGVENQYF
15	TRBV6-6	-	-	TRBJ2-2	TGTGCCAGCAGTTACTCGACGAGGCTAGACGGGGAGCTGTTTTTT	CASSYSTRLDGELFF
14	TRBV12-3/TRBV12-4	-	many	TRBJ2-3	TGTGCCAGCAGTTTTGGAACGGGAGTAGATACGCAGTATTTT	CASSFGTGVDTQYF
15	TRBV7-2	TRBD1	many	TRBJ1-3	TGTGCCAGCAGCCCCCGACCAGGGGGCAGAAACACCATATATTTT	CASSPRPGGRNTIYF
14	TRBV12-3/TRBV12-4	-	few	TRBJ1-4	TGTGCCAGCAGCCGGGACATGTGGCAAGAAAAACTGTTTTTT	CASSRDMWQEKLFF
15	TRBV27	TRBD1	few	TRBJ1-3	TGTGCCAGCAGAACCGGGACAGGGGTTGGAAACACCATATATTTT	CASRTGTGVGNTIYF
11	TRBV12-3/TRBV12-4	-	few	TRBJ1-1	TGTGCCAGCAGCGGGGACTTAGCAGCTTTCTTT	CASSGDLAAFF
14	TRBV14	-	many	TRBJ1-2	TGTGCCAGCAGCCAAGTAGGGACTCACTATGGCTACACCTTC	CASSQVGTHYGYTF
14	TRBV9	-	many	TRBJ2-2	TGTGCCAGCAGCGGACAGCTCGACACCGGGGAGCTGTTTTTT	CASSGQLDTGELFF
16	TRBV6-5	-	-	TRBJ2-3	TGTGCCAGCAGTTACCAAGAGGGTGGGGGCGCAGATACGCAGTATTTT	CASSYQEGGGADTQYF
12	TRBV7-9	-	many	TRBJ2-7	TGTGCCAGCAGCCTGGACGTGGGTGAGCAGTACTTC	CASSLDVGEQYF
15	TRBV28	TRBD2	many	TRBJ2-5	TGTGCCAGCAGTTTGTCTAGCGGGTATCAAGAGACCCAGTACTTC	CASSLSSGYQETQYF
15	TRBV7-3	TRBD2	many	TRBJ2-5	TGTGCCAGCAGCCCACAAGCGGGAGTGAGAGAGACCCAGTACTTC	CASSPQAGVRETQYF
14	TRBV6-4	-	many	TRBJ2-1	TGTGCCAGCAGTGACTCGAGCGGCACAGGGAAGTTGTTCTTC	CASSDSSGTGKLFF
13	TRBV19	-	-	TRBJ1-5	TGTGCCAGTAGAATGGAGGGTTATCAGCCCCAGCATTTT	CASRMEGYQPQHF
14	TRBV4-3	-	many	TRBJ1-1	TGCGCCAGCAGCCAAGATGGGGCGAACACTGAAGCTTTCTTT	CASSQDGANTEAFF
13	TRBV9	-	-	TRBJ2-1	TGTGCCAGCAGTGGGGAGAGCTACAATGAGCAGTTCTTC	CASSGESYNEQFF
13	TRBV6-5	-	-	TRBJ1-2	TGTGCCAGCAGTTACTCCGGGACCTATGGCTACACCTTC	CASSYSGTYGYTF
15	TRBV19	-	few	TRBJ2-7	TGTGCCAGTATCCCCATTCATGGGGGACCCTACGAGCAGTACTTC	CASIPIHGGPYEQYF
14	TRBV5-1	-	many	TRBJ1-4	TGCGCCAGCAGGGGGCGGGCTACTAATGAAAAACTGTTTTTT	CASRGRATNEKLFF
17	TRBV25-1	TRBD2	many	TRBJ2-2	TGTGCCAGCAGTTGGGGAGCGGGGGGCAGCGACACCGGGGAGCTGTTTTTT	CASSWGAGGSDTGELFF
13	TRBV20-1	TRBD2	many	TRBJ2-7	TGCAGTGTTGGAGCGGGGCCCTCCTACGAGCAGTACTTC	CSVGAGPSYEQYF
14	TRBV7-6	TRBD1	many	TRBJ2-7	TGTGCCAGCAGCAGAAGACAGGGAGAGTACGAGCGGTACTTC	CASSRRQGEYERYF